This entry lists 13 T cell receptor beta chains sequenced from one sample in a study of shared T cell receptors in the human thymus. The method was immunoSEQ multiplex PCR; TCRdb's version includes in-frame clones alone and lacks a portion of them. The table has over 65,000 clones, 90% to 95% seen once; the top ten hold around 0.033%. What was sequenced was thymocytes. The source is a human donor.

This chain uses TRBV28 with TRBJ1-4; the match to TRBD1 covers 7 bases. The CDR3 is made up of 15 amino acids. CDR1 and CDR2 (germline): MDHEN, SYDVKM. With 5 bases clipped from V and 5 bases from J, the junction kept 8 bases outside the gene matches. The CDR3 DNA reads TGTGCCAGCAGTAAACTTACAGGGGACAATGAAAAACTGTTTTTT. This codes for CASSKLTGDNEKLFF.

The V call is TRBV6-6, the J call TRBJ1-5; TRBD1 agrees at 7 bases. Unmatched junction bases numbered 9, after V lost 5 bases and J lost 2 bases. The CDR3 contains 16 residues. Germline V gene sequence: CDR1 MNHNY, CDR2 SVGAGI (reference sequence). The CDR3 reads CASSPIQGKGNQPQHF. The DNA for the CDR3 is TGTGCCAGCAGTCCGATACAGGGGAAGGGCAATCAGCCCCAGCATTTT.

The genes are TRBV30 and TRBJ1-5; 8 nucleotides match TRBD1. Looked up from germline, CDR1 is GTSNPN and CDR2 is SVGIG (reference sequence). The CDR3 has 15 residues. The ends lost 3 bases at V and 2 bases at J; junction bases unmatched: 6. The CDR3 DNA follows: TGTGCCTGGAGGGGGGAGACAGGGGGCAATCAGCCCCAGCATTTT. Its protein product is CAWRGETGGNQPQHF. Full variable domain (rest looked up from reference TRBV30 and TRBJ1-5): SQTIHQWPATLVQPVGSPLSLECTVEGTSNPNLYWYRQAAGRGLQLLFYSVGIGQISSEVPQNLSASRPQDRQFILSSKKLLLSDSGFYLCAWRGETGGNQPQHFGDGTRLSIL.

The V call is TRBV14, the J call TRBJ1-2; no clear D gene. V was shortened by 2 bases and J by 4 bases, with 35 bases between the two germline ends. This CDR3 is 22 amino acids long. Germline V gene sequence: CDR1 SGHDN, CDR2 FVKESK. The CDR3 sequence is CASSQKSHFPPEVAPVGYGYTF. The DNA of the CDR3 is TGTGCCAGCAGCCAAAAGTCTCATTTCCCCCCCGAGGTGGCACCCGTCGGCTATGGCTACACCTTC.

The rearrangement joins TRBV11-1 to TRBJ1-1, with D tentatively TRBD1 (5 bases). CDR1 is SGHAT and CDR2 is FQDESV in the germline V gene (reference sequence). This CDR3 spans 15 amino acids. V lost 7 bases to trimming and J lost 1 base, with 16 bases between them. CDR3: CASNLVGARNTEAFF. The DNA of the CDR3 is TGTGCCAGCAACTTGGTAGGGGCGAGGAACACTGAAGCTTTCTTT.

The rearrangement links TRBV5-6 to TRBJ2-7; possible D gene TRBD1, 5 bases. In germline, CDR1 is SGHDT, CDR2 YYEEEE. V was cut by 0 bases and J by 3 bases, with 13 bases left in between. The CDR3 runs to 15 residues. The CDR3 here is CASSLGRTYSYEQYF. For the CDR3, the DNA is TGTGCCAGCAGCTTGGGTCGGACATATAGCTACGAGCAGTACTTC.

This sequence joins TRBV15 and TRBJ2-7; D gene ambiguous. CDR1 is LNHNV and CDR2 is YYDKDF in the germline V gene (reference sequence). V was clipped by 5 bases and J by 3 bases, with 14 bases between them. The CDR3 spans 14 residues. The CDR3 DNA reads TGTGCCACCAGCCGCCCAAACCCCCACTACGAGCAGTACTTC. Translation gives CATSRPNPHYEQYF.

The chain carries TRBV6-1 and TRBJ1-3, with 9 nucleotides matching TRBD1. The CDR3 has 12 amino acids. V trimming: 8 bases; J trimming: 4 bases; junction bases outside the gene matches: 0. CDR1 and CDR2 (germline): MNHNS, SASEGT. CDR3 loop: CASGTGGNTIYF. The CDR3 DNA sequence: TGTGCCAGCGGGACAGGGGGAAACACCATATATTTT.

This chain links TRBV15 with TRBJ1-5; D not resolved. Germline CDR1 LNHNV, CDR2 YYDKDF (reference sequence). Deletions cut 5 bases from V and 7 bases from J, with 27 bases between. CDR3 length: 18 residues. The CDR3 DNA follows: TGTGCCACCAGCCCTATCTTTCTTGAAGTGGACGGTAGACAGCCCCAGCATTTT. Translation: CATSPIFLEVDGRQPQHF.

This CDR3 reads CASMRWTRPFYEQYF. The DNA for the CDR3 is TGTGCCAGCATGAGGTGGACTCGACCCTTCTACGAGCAGTACTTC. The chain is built from TRBV11-1 and TRBJ2-7; tentatively, D is TRBD2 (5 bases). Germline V gene data show CDR1 as SGHAT and CDR2 as FQDESV (reference sequence). Trimming left V 7 bases short and J 3 bases short, with 19 bases between. There are 15 residues in the CDR3.

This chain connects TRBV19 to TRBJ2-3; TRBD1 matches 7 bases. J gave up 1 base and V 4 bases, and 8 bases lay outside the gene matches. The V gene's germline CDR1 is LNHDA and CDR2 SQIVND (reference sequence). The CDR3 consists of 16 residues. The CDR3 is CASSTDRVTRTDTQYF. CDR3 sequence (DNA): TGTGCCAGTAGTACCGACAGGGTAACCCGCACAGATACGCAGTATTTT.

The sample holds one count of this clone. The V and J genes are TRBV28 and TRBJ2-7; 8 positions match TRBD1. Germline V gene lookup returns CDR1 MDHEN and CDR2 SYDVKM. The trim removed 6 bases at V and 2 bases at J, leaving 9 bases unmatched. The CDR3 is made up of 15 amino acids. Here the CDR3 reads CASSGTGSEPYEQYF. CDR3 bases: TGTGCCAGCAGCGGGACAGGAAGTGAACCCTACGAGCAGTACTTC.

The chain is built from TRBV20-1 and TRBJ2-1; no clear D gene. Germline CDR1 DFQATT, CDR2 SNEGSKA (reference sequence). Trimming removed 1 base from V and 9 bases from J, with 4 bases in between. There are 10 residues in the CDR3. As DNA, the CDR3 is TGCAGTGCTAGAGTCCCTGAGCAGTTCTTC. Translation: CSARVPEQFF.